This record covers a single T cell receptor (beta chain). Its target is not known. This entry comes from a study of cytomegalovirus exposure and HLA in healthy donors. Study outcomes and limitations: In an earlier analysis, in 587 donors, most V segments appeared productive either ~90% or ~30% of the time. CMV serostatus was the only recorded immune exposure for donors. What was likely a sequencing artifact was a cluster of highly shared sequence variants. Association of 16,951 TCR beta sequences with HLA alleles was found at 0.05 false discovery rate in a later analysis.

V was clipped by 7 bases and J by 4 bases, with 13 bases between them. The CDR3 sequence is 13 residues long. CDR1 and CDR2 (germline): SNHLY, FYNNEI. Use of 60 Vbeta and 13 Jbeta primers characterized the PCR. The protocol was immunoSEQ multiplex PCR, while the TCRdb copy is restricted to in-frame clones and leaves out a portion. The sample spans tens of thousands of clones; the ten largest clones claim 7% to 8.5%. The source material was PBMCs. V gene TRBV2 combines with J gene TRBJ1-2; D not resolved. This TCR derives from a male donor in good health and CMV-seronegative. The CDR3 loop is CASTQNSFYGYTF. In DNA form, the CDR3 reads TGTGCCAGCACTCAAAACTCCTTCTATGGCTACACCTTC.